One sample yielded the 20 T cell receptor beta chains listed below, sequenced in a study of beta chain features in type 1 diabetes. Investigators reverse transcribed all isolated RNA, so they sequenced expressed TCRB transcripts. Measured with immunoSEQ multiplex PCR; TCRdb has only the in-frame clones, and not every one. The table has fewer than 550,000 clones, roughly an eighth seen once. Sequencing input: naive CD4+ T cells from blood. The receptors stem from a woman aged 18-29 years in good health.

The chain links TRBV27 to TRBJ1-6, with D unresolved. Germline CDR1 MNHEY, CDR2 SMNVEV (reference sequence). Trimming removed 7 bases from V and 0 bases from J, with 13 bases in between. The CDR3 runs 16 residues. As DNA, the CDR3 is TGTGCCAGCACCCCCAGGAGGAACTCCTATAATTCACCCCTCCACTTT. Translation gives CASTPRRNSYNSPLHF.

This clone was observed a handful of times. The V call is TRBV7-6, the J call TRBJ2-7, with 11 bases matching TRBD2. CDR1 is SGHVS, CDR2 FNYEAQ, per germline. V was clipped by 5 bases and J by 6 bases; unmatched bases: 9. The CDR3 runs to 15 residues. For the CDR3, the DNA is TGTGCCAGCAGCGATATAGCGGGAGGGCTGTCCGAGCAGTACTTC. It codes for CASSDIAGGLSEQYF.

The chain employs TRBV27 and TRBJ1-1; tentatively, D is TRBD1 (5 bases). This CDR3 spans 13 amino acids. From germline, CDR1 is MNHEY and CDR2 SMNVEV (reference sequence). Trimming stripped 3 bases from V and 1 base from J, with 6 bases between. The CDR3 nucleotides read TGTGCCAGCAGTTTGGGACGGAACACTGAAGCTTTCTTT. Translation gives CASSLGRNTEAFF.

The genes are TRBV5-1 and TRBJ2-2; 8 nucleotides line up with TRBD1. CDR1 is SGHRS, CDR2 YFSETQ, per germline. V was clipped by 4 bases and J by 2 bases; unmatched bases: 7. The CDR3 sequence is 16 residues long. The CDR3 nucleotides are TGCGCCAGCAGCCCCCCCGGACAGGGTAACACCGGGGAGCTGTTTTTT. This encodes CASSPPGQGNTGELFF.

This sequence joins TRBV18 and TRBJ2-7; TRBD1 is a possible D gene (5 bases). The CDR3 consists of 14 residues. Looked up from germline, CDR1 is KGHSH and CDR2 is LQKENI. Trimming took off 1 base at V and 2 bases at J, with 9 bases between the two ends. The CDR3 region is CASSPRSDTYEQYV. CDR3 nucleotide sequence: TGTGCCAGCTCACCACGATCGGACACCTACGAGCAGTACGTC.

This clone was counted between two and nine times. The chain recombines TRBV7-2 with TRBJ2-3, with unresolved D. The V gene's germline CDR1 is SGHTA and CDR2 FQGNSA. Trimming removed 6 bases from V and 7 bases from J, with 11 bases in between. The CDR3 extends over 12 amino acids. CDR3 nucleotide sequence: TGTGCCAGCAGTCCTCTTATGTATACGCAGTATTTT. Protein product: CASSPLMYTQYF.

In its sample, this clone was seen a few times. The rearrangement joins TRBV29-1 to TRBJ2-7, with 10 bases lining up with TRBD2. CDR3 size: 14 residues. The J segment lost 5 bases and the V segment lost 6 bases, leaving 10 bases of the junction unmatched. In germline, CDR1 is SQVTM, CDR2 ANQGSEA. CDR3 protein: CSVAPSGSFHEQYF. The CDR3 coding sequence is TGCAGCGTAGCCCCTAGCGGGAGTTTCCACGAGCAGTACTTC.

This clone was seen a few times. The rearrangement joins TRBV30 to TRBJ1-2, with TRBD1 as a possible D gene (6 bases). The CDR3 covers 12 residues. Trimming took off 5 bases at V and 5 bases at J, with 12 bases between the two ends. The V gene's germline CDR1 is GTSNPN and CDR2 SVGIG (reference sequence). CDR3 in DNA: TGTGCCTGGCAGGGACATCGGTATGGCTACACCTTC. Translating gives CAWQGHRYGYTF.

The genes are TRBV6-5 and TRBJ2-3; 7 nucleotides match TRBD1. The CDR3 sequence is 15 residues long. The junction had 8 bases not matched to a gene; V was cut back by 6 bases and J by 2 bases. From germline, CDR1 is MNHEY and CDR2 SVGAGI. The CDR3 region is CASRQGSPYTDTQYF. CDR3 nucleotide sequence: TGTGCCAGCAGACAGGGGTCCCCTTACACAGATACGCAGTATTTT.

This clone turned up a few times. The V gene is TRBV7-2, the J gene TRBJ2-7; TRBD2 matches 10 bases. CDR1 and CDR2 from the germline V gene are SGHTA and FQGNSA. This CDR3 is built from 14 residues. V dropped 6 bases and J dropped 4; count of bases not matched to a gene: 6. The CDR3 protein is CASSLAGVGYEQYV. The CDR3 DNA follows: TGTGCCAGCAGTCTAGCGGGGGTAGGTTACGAGCAGTACGTC.

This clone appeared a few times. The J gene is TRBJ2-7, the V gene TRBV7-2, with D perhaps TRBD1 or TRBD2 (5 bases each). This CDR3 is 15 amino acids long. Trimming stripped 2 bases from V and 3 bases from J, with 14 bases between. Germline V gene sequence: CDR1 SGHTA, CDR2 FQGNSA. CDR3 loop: CASSLQGKGGYEQYF. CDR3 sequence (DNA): TGTGCCAGCAGCTTACAGGGAAAAGGAGGCTACGAGCAGTACTTC.

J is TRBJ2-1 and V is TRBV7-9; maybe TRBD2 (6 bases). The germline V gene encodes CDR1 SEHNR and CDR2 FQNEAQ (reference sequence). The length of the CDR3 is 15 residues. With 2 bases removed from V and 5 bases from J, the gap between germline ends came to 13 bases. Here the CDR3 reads CASSLRAGGDNEQFF. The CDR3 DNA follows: TGTGCCAGCAGCTTACGGGCCGGAGGGGACAATGAGCAGTTCTTC.

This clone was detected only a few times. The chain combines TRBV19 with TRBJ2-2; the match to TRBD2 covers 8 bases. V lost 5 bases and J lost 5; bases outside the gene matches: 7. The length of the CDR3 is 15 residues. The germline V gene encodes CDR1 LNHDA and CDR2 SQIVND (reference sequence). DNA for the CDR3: TGTGCCAGTAGTGCGGGACTAGTTGTGACCGGGGAGCTGTTTTTT. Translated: CASSAGLVVTGELFF.

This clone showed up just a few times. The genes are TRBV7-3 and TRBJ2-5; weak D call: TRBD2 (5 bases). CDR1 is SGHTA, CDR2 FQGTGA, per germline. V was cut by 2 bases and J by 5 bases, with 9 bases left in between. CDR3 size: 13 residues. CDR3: CASSLVREETQYF. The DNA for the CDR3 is TGTGCCAGCAGCTTAGTTAGGGAGGAGACCCAGTACTTC.

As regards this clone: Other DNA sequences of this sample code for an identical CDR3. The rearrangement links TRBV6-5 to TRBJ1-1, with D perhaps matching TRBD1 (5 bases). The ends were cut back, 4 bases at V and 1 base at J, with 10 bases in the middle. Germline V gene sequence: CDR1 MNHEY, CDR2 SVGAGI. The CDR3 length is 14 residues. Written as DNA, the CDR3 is TGTGCCAGCAGTTCGGGACGGAGGAACACTGAAGCTTTCTTT. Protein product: CASSSGRRNTEAFF.

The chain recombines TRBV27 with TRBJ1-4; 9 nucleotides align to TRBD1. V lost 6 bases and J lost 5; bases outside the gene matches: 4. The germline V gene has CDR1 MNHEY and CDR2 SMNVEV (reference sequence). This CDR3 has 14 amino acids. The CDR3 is CASSRDRVNEKLFF. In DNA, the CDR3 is TGTGCCAGCAGCAGGGACAGGGTAAATGAAAAACTGTTTTTT.

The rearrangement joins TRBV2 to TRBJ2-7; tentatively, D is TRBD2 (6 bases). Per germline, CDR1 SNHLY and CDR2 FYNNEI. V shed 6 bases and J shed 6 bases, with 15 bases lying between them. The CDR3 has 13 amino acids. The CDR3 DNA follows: TGTGCCAGCAGCCAGATAGAGGGAGGCGAGCAGTACGTC. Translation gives CASSQIEGGEQYV.

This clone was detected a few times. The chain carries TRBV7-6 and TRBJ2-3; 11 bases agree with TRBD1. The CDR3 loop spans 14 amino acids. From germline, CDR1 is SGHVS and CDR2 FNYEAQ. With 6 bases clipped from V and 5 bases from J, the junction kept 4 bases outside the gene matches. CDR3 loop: CASSTGQGEDTQYF. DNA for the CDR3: TGTGCCAGCAGTACGGGACAGGGGGAAGATACGCAGTATTTT. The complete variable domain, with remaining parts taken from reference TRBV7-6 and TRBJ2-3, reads GAGVSQSPRYKVTKRGQDVALRCDPISGHVSLYWYRQALGQGPEFLTYFNYEAQQDKSGLPNDRFSAERPEGSISTLTIQRTEQRDSAMYRCASSTGQGEDTQYFGPGTRLTVL.

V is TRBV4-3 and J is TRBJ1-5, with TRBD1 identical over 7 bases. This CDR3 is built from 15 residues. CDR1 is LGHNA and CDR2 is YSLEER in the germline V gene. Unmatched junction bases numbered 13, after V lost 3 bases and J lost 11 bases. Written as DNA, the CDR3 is TGCGCCAGCAGCCAGGACAGGACGCAGGTGGAGACCCAGCATTTT. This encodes CASSQDRTQVETQHF.

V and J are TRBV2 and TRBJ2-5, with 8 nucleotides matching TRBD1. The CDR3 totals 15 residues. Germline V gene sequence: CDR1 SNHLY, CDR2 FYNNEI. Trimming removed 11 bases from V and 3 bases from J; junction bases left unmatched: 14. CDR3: CAGTRQGLGEETQYF. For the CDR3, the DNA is TGTGCCGGAACTAGACAGGGGCTAGGGGAAGAGACCCAGTACTTC.